A selection of T cell receptor beta chains follows, all from one sample in a study of control samples from healthy donors and cancer patients. Method: immunoSEQ multiplex PCR; TCRdb's copy keeps in-frame clones and lacks some. The sample has over 100,000 clones; just over 90% are singletons. Sequenced sample: blood. These TCRs come from a human donor in good health. The donor label of this sample is uncertain. Each CDR3 is given with its conserved first and last residue. A D gene is named only where the DNA matches it firmly. Clone size is not always given. Where it is, it says once, few, many or a class for expanded clones.

J gene: TRBJ1-5
V gene: TRBV5-5
D gene: TRBD1
clone size: once
CDR3 DNA: TGTGCCAGCAGCTTGAGACCCGGGACAGGGGGCAATCAGCCCCAGCATTTT
CDR3 protein: CASSLRPGTGGNQPQHF

J gene: TRBJ2-2
V gene: TRBV9
D gene: NA
clone size: once
CDR3 DNA: TGTGCCAGCAGTCGACCCAACACCGGGGAGCTGTTTTTT
CDR3 protein: CASSRPNTGELFF

J gene: TRBJ1-5
V gene: TRBV30
D gene: NA
clone size: few
CDR3 DNA: TGTGCCTGGCTACCCGGGACCGATAGCAATCAGCCCCAGCATTTT
CDR3 protein: CAWLPGTDSNQPQHF

J gene: TRBJ1-5
V gene: TRBV19
D gene: NA
clone size: NA
CDR3 DNA: TGTGCCAGTAGTCAAGAAGACAGTCCACAGCCCCAGCATTTT
CDR3 protein: CASSQEDSPQPQHF

J gene: TRBJ1-1
V gene: TRBV19
D gene: TRBD1
clone size: NA
CDR3 DNA: TGTGCCAGTAGTATAGAGGGGACAGGCGGGTGGACTGAAGCTTTCTTT
CDR3 protein: CASSIEGTGGWTEAFF

J gene: TRBJ1-6
V gene: TRBV3-1/TRBV3-2
D gene: NA
clone size: NA
CDR3 DNA: TGTGCCAGCAGCCAAGTTTTATCGGGCTCACCCCTCCACTTT
CDR3 protein: CASSQVLSGSPLHF

J gene: TRBJ1-6
V gene: TRBV6-2/TRBV6-3
D gene: NA
clone size: NA
CDR3 DNA: TGTGCCAGCAGCGGGGAGTCCTATAATTCACCCCTCCACTTT
CDR3 protein: CASSGESYNSPLHF

J gene: TRBJ2-5
V gene: TRBV5-1
D gene: NA
clone size: NA
CDR3 DNA: TGCGCCAGCAGCTCTGGACGGTTCCAAGAGACCCAGTACTTC
CDR3 protein: CASSSGRFQETQYF

J gene: TRBJ1-2
V gene: TRBV6-5
D gene: NA
clone size: NA
CDR3 DNA: TGTGCCAGTTCGGGCAGGCCCTATGGCTACACCTTC
CDR3 protein: CASSGRPYGYTF

J gene: TRBJ2-3
V gene: TRBV2
D gene: NA
clone size: NA
CDR3 DNA: TGTGCCAGCAGTGACACGGGGGCGTCTGTGGATACGCAGTATTTT
CDR3 protein: CASSDTGASVDTQYF

J gene: TRBJ1-6
V gene: TRBV18
D gene: TRBD1
clone size: NA
CDR3 DNA: TGTGCCAGCTCACCTTTCACAGGGGGCGCAGATTCACCCCTCCACTTT
CDR3 protein: CASSPFTGGADSPLHF

J gene: TRBJ2-3
V gene: TRBV10-1
D gene: NA
clone size: NA
CDR3 DNA: TGCGCCAGCAGTGAGGCCACAGATACGCAGTATTTT
CDR3 protein: CASSEATDTQYF

J gene: TRBJ1-5
V gene: TRBV18
D gene: TRBD1
clone size: NA
CDR3 DNA: TGTGCCAGCTCACCACGGGGGACAGACAATCAGCCCCAGCATTTT
CDR3 protein: CASSPRGTDNQPQHF

J gene: TRBJ2-7
V gene: TRBV6-5
D gene: TRBD2
clone size: NA
CDR3 DNA: TGTGCCAGCAGTTACTCGGGGCTAGCGGGGGTTTACGAGCAGTACTTC
CDR3 protein: CASSYSGLAGVYEQYF